The 30 T cell receptor beta chains given below trace back to one sample, sequenced in a study of cytomegalovirus exposure and HLA in healthy donors. PCR amplification relied on 60 Vbeta primers (plus 13 Jbeta primers). Clones were sequenced by immunoSEQ multiplex PCR, and TCRdb holds only the in-frame ones, with some missing. The sample contains roughly 110,000 clones, around 77% of which appear only once. The source material was PBMCs. These receptors all come from a man aged 40-55 years in good health and CMV-seropositive.

The V call is TRBV20-1, the J call TRBJ2-1, with a weak D call TRBD2 (6 bases). Germline V gives CDR1 DFQATT, CDR2 SNEGSKA (reference sequence). V was shortened by 7 bases and J by 10 bases, with 14 bases between the two germline ends. The CDR3 is 11 amino acids. The CDR3, as DNA: TGCAGTGTGGAGGGTCCGGGCGAGCAGTTCTTC. Protein product: CSVEGPGEQFF.

This clone has a single count. At one end, the junction sequence differs from germline, possibly due to a read error. V and J are TRBV7-2 and TRBJ2-6, with D possibly TRBD1 on 5 matching bases. The CDR3 covers 16 residues. Looked up from germline, CDR1 is SGHTA and CDR2 is FQGNSA. DNA for the CDR3: TGTGCCAGCAGCTTAGGTTCGTACTCTGGGGCCAACGGCCTGACTTTC. It translates to CASSLGSYSGANGLTF.

The chain has TRBV5-4 and TRBJ1-2; 7 nucleotides match TRBD1. CDR1 SGHNT and CDR2 YYREEE come from the germline V gene (reference sequence). CDR3 size: 15 residues. With 9 bases clipped from V and 0 bases from J, the junction kept 11 bases outside the gene matches. The CDR3 DNA is TGTGCCACCCCCGACAGGGCGGATTCTAACTATGGCTACACCTTC. Translated, it gives CATPDRADSNYGYTF.

This CDR3 is CASSPPRQGWYGYTF. Here the CDR3 DNA reads TGTGCCAGCAGTCCCCCCCGGCAGGGGTGGTATGGCTACACCTTC. The chain employs TRBV28 and TRBJ1-2; weak D call: TRBD1 (6 bases). Germline CDR1 is MDHEN and CDR2 is SYDVKM. This CDR3 contains 15 residues. V gave up 5 bases and J gave up 5 bases, with 18 bases separating them.

The chain employs TRBV7-2 and TRBJ2-5, with TRBD1 matching over 7 bases. The CDR3 is 15 residues long. Losses at the gene ends were 8 bases for V and 2 bases for J; bases not matched to a gene: 11. Germline-derived CDR1 and CDR2 are SGHTA and FQGNSA. This CDR3 reads CASLRDSTLQETQYF. The CDR3 region has the DNA TGTGCCAGCCTAAGGGACAGCACATTACAAGAGACCCAGTACTTC.

The count of this clone is one. The V gene is TRBV13, the J gene TRBJ1-2, with 7 nucleotides matching TRBD1. Trimming cost V 3 bases and J 3 bases; bases outside gene matches: 4. Germline CDR1 and CDR2: PRHDT and FYEKMQ (reference sequence). This CDR3 region has 14 residues. The CDR3 loop reads CASSFGQADYGYTF. In DNA, the CDR3 is TGTGCCAGCAGCTTCGGACAGGCGGACTATGGCTACACCTTC.

The V and J genes are TRBV19 and TRBJ2-3; 10 bases align to TRBD2. This CDR3 region has 16 residues. The germline CDR1 and CDR2 sequences are LNHDA and SQIVND (reference sequence). Losses at the gene ends were 4 bases for V and 4 bases for J; bases not matched to a gene: 8. The CDR3 loop is CASSKVPSGGADTQYF. The CDR3 DNA sequence: TGTGCCAGTAGTAAGGTCCCCAGCGGGGGGGCAGATACGCAGTATTTT.

The V and J genes are TRBV5-1 and TRBJ2-5, with D possibly matching TRBD1 (6 bases). This CDR3 has 15 amino acids. The V end lost 1 base, the J end lost 4 bases, and 14 bases lay between the germline ends. In germline, CDR1 is SGHRS, CDR2 YFSETQ. The CDR3 nucleotides are TGCGCCAGCAGCTTGCTCACAGGGCTGGCAGAGACCCAGTACTTC. This gives the protein CASSLLTGLAETQYF.

This clone was detected a few times. The V call is TRBV13, the J call TRBJ2-7; D might be TRBD1 (6 bases). The CDR3 spans 13 residues. Germline values: CDR1 PRHDT, CDR2 FYEKMQ (reference sequence). The ends were cut back, 0 bases at V and 5 bases at J, with 8 bases in the middle. The CDR3: CASSLGAGDEQYF. As DNA, the CDR3 is TGTGCCAGCAGCTTAGGGGCAGGGGACGAGCAGTACTTC.

The chain carries TRBV28 and TRBJ1-2; D is unresolved. The CDR3 loop spans 17 amino acids. Per germline, CDR1 MDHEN and CDR2 SYDVKM. V dropped 5 bases and J dropped 1 base, with 20 bases sitting between them. The CDR3 nucleotides are TGTGCCAGCAGTGAGGTTACGGCGAACCCAATTAACTATGGCTACACCTTC. This encodes CASSEVTANPINYGYTF.

The CDR3 region has the DNA TGTGCCAGTAGTATAGGGGAGAGCGAGCAGTACTTC. It specifies CASSIGESEQYF. V gene TRBV19 combines with J gene TRBJ2-7, with a weak D call TRBD2 (5 bases). The CDR3 contains 12 residues. In germline, CDR1 is LNHDA, CDR2 SQIVND (reference sequence). Trimming cost V 1 base and J 6 bases, with 7 bases left between them.

The rearrangement links TRBV19 to TRBJ2-7, with 8 bases that match TRBD1. Germline CDR1 LNHDA, CDR2 SQIVND (reference sequence). This CDR3 has 18 residues. After removal of 2 bases from V and 2 bases from J, the junction contained 14 bases not matched to a gene. The CDR3 reads CASSIKGTGTTGTYEQYF. CDR3 coding DNA: TGTGCCAGTAGTATAAAAGGGACAGGAACCACGGGGACCTACGAGCAGTACTTC.

V and J are TRBV5-1 and TRBJ2-3, with D maybe TRBD2 (5 bases). Looked up from germline, CDR1 is SGHRS and CDR2 is YFSETQ. The CDR3 sequence is 15 residues long. V was pared by 6 bases and J by 8 bases, with 22 bases between. CDR3 DNA: TGCGCCAGCACCCTAGGTGAGGCCCTGGCGGGTACGCAGTATTTT. It codes for CASTLGEALAGTQYF. The complete variable domain, with remaining parts taken from reference TRBV5-1 and TRBJ2-3, reads KAGVTQTPRYLIKTRGQQVTLSCSPISGHRSVSWYQQTPGQGLQFLFEYFSETQRNKGNFPGRFSGRQFSNSRSEMNVSTLELGDSALYLCASTLGEALAGTQYFGPGTRLTVL.

The chain recombines TRBV5-1 with TRBJ2-3; D remains unclear. Deletions cut 4 bases from V and 2 bases from J, with 11 bases between. There are 14 residues in the CDR3. Germline CDR1 SGHRS, CDR2 YFSETQ. The CDR3 sequence is CASSPPDNTDTQYF. CDR3 coding DNA: TGCGCCAGCAGCCCGCCCGACAACACAGATACGCAGTATTTT.

In its sample, this clone was seen once. The chain has TRBV5-8 and TRBJ1-5; maybe TRBD1 (6 bases). The CDR3 sequence is 17 residues long. The V end lost 0 bases, the J end lost 3 bases, and 16 bases lay between the germline ends. CDR1 and CDR2 (germline): SGHTS, YDEGEE. The CDR3 protein is CASSLEVGAGVNQPQHF. CDR3 bases: TGTGCCAGCAGCTTGGAGGTCGGGGCAGGGGTCAATCAGCCCCAGCATTTT.

The chain uses TRBV28 and TRBJ1-6; 8 nucleotides agree with TRBD1. The CDR3 consists of 16 residues. V lost 5 bases and J lost 10; bases outside the gene matches: 13. The germline V gene has CDR1 MDHEN and CDR2 SYDVKM. The CDR3 DNA reads as TGTGCCAGCAGTCGTACAACAGGGGGTACTAAGTCACCCCTCCACTTT. This gives the protein CASSRTTGGTKSPLHF.

V is TRBV2 and J is TRBJ1-6; D uncertain. CDR3 length: 13 amino acids. The germline V gene has CDR1 SNHLY and CDR2 FYNNEI. V dropped 4 bases and J dropped 6 bases, with 7 bases sitting between them. The CDR3 nucleotides read TGTGCCAGCAGTGCGGAGGGTAATTCACCCCTCCACTTT. This codes for CASSAEGNSPLHF. Together with reference TRBV2 and TRBJ1-6, the CDR3 gives the full variable domain: EPEVTQTPSHQVTQMGQEVILRCVPISNHLYFYWYRQILGQKVEFLVSFYNNEISEKSEIFDDQFSVERPDGSNFTLKIRSTKLEDSAMYFCASSAEGNSPLHFGNGTRLTVT.

This chain uses TRBV5-1 with TRBJ1-3; unclear D gene. V lost 0 bases and J 2 bases, leaving 9 bases between the germline ends. Germline V gene data show CDR1 as SGHRS and CDR2 as YFSETQ. This CDR3 spans 15 amino acids. This CDR3 is CASSLAGETGNTIYF. The CDR3 DNA follows: TGCGCCAGCAGCTTGGCCGGGGAGACTGGAAACACCATATATTTT.

Only a few counts were recorded for this clone. The genes are TRBV4-1 and TRBJ1-1; D gene unclear. Germline assignment: CDR1 MGHRA and CDR2 YSYEKL. The CDR3 extends over 15 amino acids. Deletions cut 2 bases from V and 3 bases from J, with 13 bases between. CDR3 region: CASSQLVKEDTEAFF. The CDR3 nucleotides are TGCGCCAGCAGCCAACTGGTAAAGGAGGACACTGAAGCTTTCTTT.

The J gene is TRBJ1-1, the V gene TRBV28; a weak D match, TRBD1 (6 bases). The germline CDR1 and CDR2 sequences are MDHEN and SYDVKM. V lost 6 bases and J 0 bases, leaving 17 bases between the germline ends. The CDR3 has 16 residues. The CDR3 DNA reads as TGTGCCAGCAGATCGTCTCCGGGACACTTGAACACTGAAGCTTTCTTT. Its translation: CASRSSPGHLNTEAFF.

This chain joins TRBV5-8 and TRBJ2-3, with 7 bases fitting TRBD2. The V segment lost 0 bases and the J segment 6 bases; nucleotides outside the gene matches: 4. The CDR3 spans 14 residues. Germline V gene sequence: CDR1 SGHTS, CDR2 YDEGEE. The CDR3 spells CASSLETSLDTQYF. The CDR3 nucleotides are TGTGCCAGCAGCTTGGAGACTAGCCTGGATACGCAGTATTTT.

The chain recombines TRBV2 with TRBJ1-2; D unresolved. The CDR3 contains 15 residues. The V gene lost 4 bases and the J gene lost 3 bases, with 15 bases spanning the gap. Germline V gene sequence: CDR1 SNHLY, CDR2 FYNNEI. The CDR3 nucleotides read TGTGCCAGCAGTGTGACACCACGGGAGCACTATGGCTACACCTTC. Residues: CASSVTPREHYGYTF.

The V gene is TRBV27, the J gene TRBJ1-2, with no clear D. This CDR3 region has 14 residues. The V gene lost 3 bases and the J gene lost 7 bases, with 15 bases spanning the gap. In germline, CDR1 is MNHEY, CDR2 SMNVEV (reference sequence). The CDR3 DNA sequence: TGTGCCAGCAGTTTGTCCGGGCGAGGAGGTGGCTACACCTTC. Protein: CASSLSGRGGGYTF.

The V and J genes are TRBV28 and TRBJ2-2, with 7 bases that match TRBD1. The V gene's germline CDR1 is MDHEN and CDR2 SYDVKM. This CDR3 contains 15 residues. The J segment lost 5 bases and the V segment lost 1 base, leaving 4 bases of the junction unmatched. The CDR3 bases are TGTGCCAGCAGTTTATTAGGGGGCTGGACCGGGGAGCTGTTTTTT. Translated, it gives CASSLLGGWTGELFF. Variable domain in full (rest from reference TRBV28 and TRBJ2-2): DVKVTQSSRYLVKRTGEKVFLECVQDMDHENMFWYRQDPGLGLRLIYFSYDVKMKEKGDIPEGYSVSREKKERFSLILESASTNQTSMYLCASSLLGGWTGELFFGEGSRLTVL.

The chain combines TRBV2 with TRBJ1-1; D perhaps matches TRBD1 (5 bases). Germline lookup yields CDR1 SNHLY and CDR2 FYNNEI. The CDR3 consists of 14 residues. V lost 7 bases, J lost 4 bases, and 16 bases lay in between. CDR3 nucleotide sequence: TGTGCCAGCATTTTTTCGGGGGGTGCCACTGAAGCTTTCTTT. Protein sequence: CASIFSGGATEAFF.

The chain combines TRBV4-3 with TRBJ1-4; D call uncertain. CDR1 is LGHNA, CDR2 YSLEER, per germline. The CDR3 is 14 amino acids. Trimming removed 1 base from V and 8 bases from J, with 11 bases in between. The CDR3 coding sequence is TGCGCCAGCAGCCAAGCTTCGGTGGGCGAAAAACTGTTTTTT. It specifies CASSQASVGEKLFF.

In this sample, this clone turned up a few times. This chain joins TRBV13 and TRBJ2-5, with TRBD1 identical over 8 bases. The end of the DNA aligns better with TRBJ2-7, so the J call may be wrong. This CDR3 is 13 amino acids long. Germline lookup yields CDR1 PRHDT and CDR2 FYEKMQ (reference sequence). The CDR3 loop reads CASSFTGGYEQYF. The CDR3 DNA reads TGTGCCAGCAGCTTTACAGGGGGGTACGAGCAGTACTTC.

The chain combines TRBV5-1 with TRBJ2-2, with TRBD2 matching over 8 bases. This CDR3 has 17 residues. The junction had 18 bases not matched to a gene; V was cut back by 9 bases and J by 5 bases. Germline V gene lookup returns CDR1 SGHRS and CDR2 YFSETQ. Here the CDR3 DNA reads TGCGCCACCACCCTCGGGAGGGAATCGGTCGGGACCGGGGAGCTGTTTTTT. Translated, it gives CATTLGRESVGTGELFF.

The V gene is TRBV4-1, the J gene TRBJ1-2; 10 nucleotides agree with TRBD1. Per the germline V gene, CDR1 is MGHRA and CDR2 is YSYEKL. The CDR3 totals 13 residues. V lost 3 bases and J lost 8; bases outside the gene matches: 3. CDR3 sequence: CASSHGTGEGYTF. In DNA form, the CDR3 reads TGCGCCAGCAGCCACGGGACAGGGGAAGGCTACACCTTC.

In nucleotides, the CDR3 is TGTGCCAGCTCAGGGGACAGGGGGCACTCTGGAAACACCATATATTTT. Protein: CASSGDRGHSGNTIYF. This rearrangement joins TRBV18 to TRBJ1-3, with 12 bases that match TRBD1. J lost 0 bases, V lost 5 bases, and 2 bases had no gene match. Per germline, CDR1 KGHSH and CDR2 LQKENI. This CDR3 spans 16 amino acids. Filled out from reference TRBV18 and TRBJ1-3, the complete variable domain reads NAGVMQNPRHLVRRRGQEARLRCSPMKGHSHVYWYRQLPEEGLKFMVYLQKENIIDESGMPKERFSAEFPKEGPSILRIQQVVRGDSAAYFCASSGDRGHSGNTIYFGEGSWLTVV.